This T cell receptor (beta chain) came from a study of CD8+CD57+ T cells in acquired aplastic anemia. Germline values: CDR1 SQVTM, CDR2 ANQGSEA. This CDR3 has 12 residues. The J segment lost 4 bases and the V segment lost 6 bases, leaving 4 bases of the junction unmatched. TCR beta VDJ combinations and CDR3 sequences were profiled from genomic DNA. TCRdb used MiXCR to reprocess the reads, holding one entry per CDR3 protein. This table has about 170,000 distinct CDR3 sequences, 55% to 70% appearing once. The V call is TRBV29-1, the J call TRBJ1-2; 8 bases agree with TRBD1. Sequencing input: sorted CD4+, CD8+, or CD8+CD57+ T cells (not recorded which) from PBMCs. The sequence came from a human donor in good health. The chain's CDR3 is CSVADRAYGYTF. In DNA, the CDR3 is TGCAGCGTCGCGGACAGGGCCTATGGCTACACCTTC.